The 6 T cell receptor beta chains presented below share a single source sample, sequenced in a study of blood T cell repertoires in COVID-19. The repertoire was sequenced with immunoSEQ multiplex PCR; TCRdb's copy has only in-frame clones and lacks some. The sample has roughly 62,000 clones; 92% are singletons. What was sequenced was peripheral blood. Receptors originate from a human donor in a cohort sampled during active COVID-19.

J is TRBJ1-5 and V is TRBV5-1, with 7 bases that match TRBD1. CDR3 size: 15 residues. CDR1 is SGHRS, CDR2 YFSETQ, per germline. Trimming took 2 bases from V and 4 from J; bases not matched to a gene: 6. This CDR3 reads CASSLQGLANQPQHF. Here the CDR3 DNA reads TGCGCCAGCAGCTTACAGGGGCTAGCAAATCAGCCCCAGCATTTT. Full variable domain (missing parts from reference TRBV5-1 and TRBJ1-5): KAGVTQTPRYLIKTRGQQVTLSCSPISGHRSVSWYQQTPGQGLQFLFEYFSETQRNKGNFPGRFSGRQFSNSRSEMNVSTLELGDSALYLCASSLQGLANQPQHFGDGTRLSIL.

The V and J genes are TRBV3-1 (or the pseudogene TRBV3-2) and TRBJ1-3; the D gene is possibly TRBD1 (6 bases). The CDR3 consists of 14 residues. The germline CDR1 and CDR2 sequences are LGHDT and YNNKEL (reference sequence). Trimming removed 5 bases at V and 4 bases at J, with 12 bases between. The CDR3 sequence: CASSSQGSGNTIYF. The CDR3 bases are TGTGCCAGCAGCTCACAGGGATCGGGAAACACCATATATTTT.

The rearrangement joins TRBV7-8 to TRBJ2-1; D not resolved. This CDR3 contains 15 residues. Germline CDR1 reads SGHVS; CDR2 reads FQNEAQ. V gave up 0 bases and J gave up 0 bases, with 6 bases separating them. CDR3 sequence reads: CASSLAQVSYNEQFF. CDR3 in DNA: TGTGCCAGCAGCTTAGCCCAGGTCTCCTACAATGAGCAGTTCTTC.

This sequence joins TRBV11-2 and TRBJ2-1; D possibly corresponds to TRBD2 (6 bases). Looked up from germline, CDR1 is SGHAT and CDR2 is FQNNGV. The CDR3 is made up of 16 amino acids. Trimming stripped 1 base from V and 0 bases from J, with 10 bases between. The CDR3 protein is CASSLATTSSYNEQFF. The CDR3 DNA sequence: TGTGCCAGCAGCTTAGCGACGACTAGCTCCTACAATGAGCAGTTCTTC.

The chain carries TRBV6-5 and TRBJ2-1, with a tentative D call TRBD1 (5 bases). CDR3 length: 12 residues. Germline V CDR1 and CDR2: MNHEY, SVGAGI. V lost 11 bases and J lost 7, with 15 bases in between. CDR3: CAVGARRNEQFF. CDR3 DNA sequence: TGTGCCGTTGGGGCTAGACGGAATGAGCAGTTCTTC.

This clone has a single count. This rearrangement joins TRBV18 to TRBJ1-5; a weak D match, TRBD1 (5 bases). Per germline, CDR1 KGHSH and CDR2 LQKENI. The CDR3 spans 17 residues. Trimming removed 3 bases from V and 4 bases from J, with 19 bases in between. The CDR3 sequence: CASSPAGQARGNQPQHF. The CDR3 DNA is TGTGCCAGCTCACCCGCCGGGCAGGCTAGGGGAAATCAGCCCCAGCATTTT.